Listed below are T cell receptor beta chains from one sample, sequenced in a study of blood T cell repertoires in COVID-19. Profiled with immunoSEQ multiplex PCR; TCRdb holds only in-frame clones, not every one. The sample consists of a few hundred thousand clones, roughly 90% of them appearing once. Sequenced input: peripheral blood. The origin of the receptors is a man aged 35-49 years with acute or convalescent COVID-19. Each CDR3 is given with its conserved first and last residue. D genes are given only for firm matches. Size is stated for part of the rows, as once, few or many counts, or as a class when the clone is expanded.

-,TRBJ1-4,TRBV7-2,-,TGTGCCAGCAGCCAACCCCGGGGGGGCCCCAATGAAAAACTGTTTTTT,CASSQPRGGPNEKLFF
TRBD1,TRBJ1-6,TRBV27,-,TGTGCCAGCAGTTCCGACCGGGACAGGGAATCACCCCTCCACTTT,CASSSDRDRESPLHF
-,TRBJ1-2,TRBV27,few,TGTGCCAGCAGTCCCGGCTTACTACGGTACTATGGCTACACCTTC,CASSPGLLRYYGYTF
-,TRBJ2-5,TRBV6-5,-,TGTGCCAGCAGATCGCCGGGAGAGACCCAGTACTTC,CASRSPGETQYF
-,TRBJ2-1,TRBV18,-,TGTGCCAGCTCACGTTTGGCGGTTTTGGATGAGCAGTTCTTC,CASSRLAVLDEQFF
-,TRBJ1-1,TRBV5-1,-,TGCGCCAGCAGACTGACAGGAAGGGAGGGTGAAGCTTTCTTT,CASRLTGREGEAFF
TRBD1,TRBJ1-1,TRBV18,-,TGTGCCAGCTCACCCGGGACAGCCAACACTGAAGCTTTCTTT,CASSPGTANTEAFF
TRBD2,TRBJ2-7,TRBV19,-,TGTGCCAGTAGTCCCCGCTTAGGACTAGCGTCCTACGAGCAGTACTTC,CASSPRLGLASYEQYF
-,TRBJ1-4,TRBV3-1/TRBV3-2,-,TGTGCCAGCAGCCAAGGCCGGTTAGTTAATGAAAAACTGTTTTTT,CASSQGRLVNEKLFF
-,TRBJ1-2,TRBV9,-,TGTGCCAGCAGCCTTGGGGGAGGAGCCTATGGCTACACCTTC,CASSLGGGAYGYTF
TRBD1,TRBJ1-1,TRBV9,-,TGTGCCAGCAGCCCCAGGGGGGTAGCCACTGAAGCTTTCTTT,CASSPRGVATEAFF
TRBD1,TRBJ1-1,TRBV18,-,TGTGCCAGCTCACCACCCAGGGGGCAGATGAACACTGAAGCTTTCTTT,CASSPPRGQMNTEAFF
TRBD1,TRBJ2-5,TRBV27,-,TGTGCCAGCAGTGCTGGACAGGCTGGGGAGACCCAGTACTTC,CASSAGQAGETQYF
TRBD2,TRBJ2-1,TRBV6-5,-,TGTGCCAGCAGTTACGGACTAGGCTCCTACAATGAGCAGTTCTTC,CASSYGLGSYNEQFF
TRBD1,TRBJ2-7,TRBV5-1,-,TGCGCCAGCAGCTCGGGACAGGGGAACGAGCAGTACTTC,CASSSGQGNEQYF
-,TRBJ1-4,TRBV2,-,TGTGCCAGCAGTGACAGGACAGATAATGAAAAACTGTTTTTT,CASSDRTDNEKLFF
TRBD1,TRBJ1-2,TRBV2,many,TGTGCCAGCAGTGAAAGCCCCACAGGGGCGGGCGGCTACACCTTC,CASSESPTGAGGYTF
TRBD2,TRBJ2-3,TRBV10-3,-,TGTGCCATCAGTAATTCTAGCGGGGGGGCCGGGAGAGATACGCAGTATTTT,CAISNSSGGAGRDTQYF
TRBD1,TRBJ1-3,TRBV11-2,-,TGTGCCAGCAGCTTAAGAACAGGGGGTTTGTCTGGCTCTGGAAACACCATATATTTT,CASSLRTGGLSGSGNTIYF
-,TRBJ1-2,TRBV13,-,TGTGCCAGCAGCTTAGCCCCCAACCGATTGACGGGGGGTTTCGATGGCTACACCTTC,CASSLAPNRLTGGFDGYTF
-,TRBJ2-1,TRBV19,-,TGTGCCAGTATGAGTTTGCCCTACAATGAGCAGTTCTTC,CASMSLPYNEQFF
TRBD1,TRBJ1-1,TRBV15,once,TGTGCCACCAGCAGAGATTGGCGTACAGGGGTGGAGAACACTGAAGCTTTCTTT,CATSRDWRTGVENTEAFF